This T cell receptor (beta chain) was captured in a study of beta chain features in type 1 diabetes. Study-wide results and limits: Comparison showed that naive, central memory and Treg TCRB repertoires appeared more similar among patients than among healthy donors. PCR, the amplification step, might favor shorter templates, equally in patients and controls.

Germline V gene data show CDR1 as SEHNR and CDR2 as FQNEAQ (reference sequence). After removal of 9 bases from V and 3 bases from J, the junction contained 12 bases not matched to a gene. The CDR3 contains 16 residues. One heparinised draw, averaging roughly 0.12 L, was taken per donor. This clone was seen only a few times. The target antigen is unknown. The entirety of the isolated RNA underwent reverse transcription, so expressed TCRB transcripts were sequenced. Only in-frame clones appear in the TCRdb table, and some are missing; sequencing was by immunoSEQ multiplex PCR. The data hold about 290,000 clones, with about 7.8% observed a single time.

Material for sequencing was central memory CD4+ T cells from blood. The receptor comes from a woman younger than 35 in good health. V usage is TRBV7-9 and J usage is TRBJ2-3; 10 bases map to TRBD2. This CDR3 reads CARGKGTSASTDTQYF. DNA of the CDR3: TGTGCCAGAGGGAAAGGGACTAGCGCGTCGACAGATACGCAGTATTTT.